This TCR beta chain was sequenced in a study of follicular helper T cells after annual influenza vaccination. Turning to the study itself: After each seasonal flu vaccination, blood came on days 0, 7 and 28. Study observations and caveats: Undersampling of the much larger non-cTfh compartments could not be excluded for influenza clone enrichment.

The time point was: 2014-2015 season, 7 days after vaccination. Excluded were substance abuse, HIV/AIDS, active cancer, immunomodulatory drugs and active illness. Germline CDR1 reads SGDLS; CDR2 reads YYNGEE. Trimming took off 5 bases at V and 6 bases at J, with 17 bases between the two ends. The CDR3 covers 14 residues. Details on this clone: No antigen is known for it.

TCRdb's table, derived via immunoSEQ multiplex PCR, lists solely in-frame clones and lacks some. The table records about 9,400 clones, 83% of them present only once. This sequence joins TRBV9 and TRBJ1-1; the D gene is possibly TRBD1 (5 bases). Sequencing used CXCR5- memory CD4+ T cells sorted from blood, obtained 7 days after influenza vaccination. The TCR was taken from an adult who received the influenza vaccine. CDR3 bases: TGTGCCAGCAGTACCAACACCAGGGACTCTGAAGCTTTCTTT. Protein sequence: CASSTNTRDSEAFF.